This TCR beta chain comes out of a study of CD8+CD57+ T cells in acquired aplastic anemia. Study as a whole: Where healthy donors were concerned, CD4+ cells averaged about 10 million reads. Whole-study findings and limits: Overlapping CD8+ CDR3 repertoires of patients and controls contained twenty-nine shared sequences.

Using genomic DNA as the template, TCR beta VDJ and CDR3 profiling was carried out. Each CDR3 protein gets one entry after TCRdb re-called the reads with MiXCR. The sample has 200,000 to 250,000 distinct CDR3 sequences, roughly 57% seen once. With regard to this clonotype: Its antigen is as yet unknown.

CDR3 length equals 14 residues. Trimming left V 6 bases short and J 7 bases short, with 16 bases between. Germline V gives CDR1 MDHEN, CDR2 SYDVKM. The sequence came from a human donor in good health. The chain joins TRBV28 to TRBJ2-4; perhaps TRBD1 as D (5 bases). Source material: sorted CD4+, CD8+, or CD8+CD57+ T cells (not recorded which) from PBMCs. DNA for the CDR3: TGTGCCAGCAGCCTAGAGACAGAAAATAACATTCAGTACTTC. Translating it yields CASSLETENNIQYF.